Each of the 7 T cell receptor beta chains below was sequenced from the same sample in a study of blood T cell repertoires in COVID-19. Assay: immunoSEQ multiplex PCR; the TCRdb copy retains only in-frame clones and omits some. Among about 440,000 clones, around nine tenths were seen once, and the ten largest hold under 2%. The specimen sequenced was PBMCs or T cells enriched from blood (not recorded which). These TCRs come from a woman between 18 and 29 years old with acute COVID-19.

The CDR3 coding sequence is TGTGCCAGCAGTCCCCTGGGAGGGTCCCCAAGCGTGGAGTTGAAAGAGACCCAGTACTTC. Translated: CASSPLGGSPSVELKETQYF. V usage is TRBV6-6 and J usage is TRBJ2-5; 7 bases fit TRBD2. The length of the CDR3 is 20 residues. Trimming took 5 bases from V and 3 from J; bases not matched to a gene: 24. Germline V lookup: CDR1 MNHNY, CDR2 SVGAGI (reference sequence).

The chain couples TRBV13 to TRBJ2-1; 9 nucleotides align to TRBD2. This CDR3 has 14 residues. From germline, CDR1 is PRHDT and CDR2 FYEKMQ (reference sequence). The V segment lost 6 bases and the J segment 9 bases; nucleotides outside the gene matches: 9. The CDR3 nucleotides are TGTGCCAGCAGGGTAGCGGGGGCGGGTGTTGAGCAGTTCTTC. As protein: CASRVAGAGVEQFF.

This chain links TRBV5-1 with TRBJ2-1, with TRBD2 identical over 9 bases. From germline, CDR1 is SGHRS and CDR2 YFSETQ. The junction had 6 bases not matched to a gene; V was cut back by 0 bases and J by 5 bases. This CDR3 region has 16 residues. This CDR3 is CASSLASGTSNNEQFF. The DNA for the CDR3 is TGCGCCAGCAGCTTGGCCTCCGGGACTAGCAACAATGAGCAGTTCTTC. Variable domain in full (rest from reference TRBV5-1 and TRBJ2-1): KAGVTQTPRYLIKTRGQQVTLSCSPISGHRSVSWYQQTPGQGLQFLFEYFSETQRNKGNFPGRFSGRQFSNSRSEMNVSTLELGDSALYLCASSLASGTSNNEQFFGPGTRLTVL.

This rearrangement joins TRBV4-1 to TRBJ2-7, with 13 bases identical to TRBD2. Trimming removed 1 base from V and 5 bases from J; junction bases left unmatched: 8. Germline CDR1 is MGHRA and CDR2 is YSYEKL. The CDR3 totals 17 residues. The CDR3 coding sequence is TGCGCCAGCAGCCAAGGGACTAGCGGGAGTCGCGGGAACGAGCAGTACTTC. This sequence encodes CASSQGTSGSRGNEQYF.

The chain employs TRBV23-1 and TRBJ2-4, with TRBD2 matching 7 bases. TRBV23-1 is reported as an ORF; its role is uncertain. CDR3 length: 16 residues. V lost 2 bases to trimming and J lost 1 base; unmatched junction nucleotides: 5. The CDR3 DNA reads TGCGCCAGCAGTCAAAAGACTAGCAATGCCAAAAACATTCAGTACTTC. Translated, it gives CASSQKTSNAKNIQYF.

This rearrangement joins TRBV27 to TRBJ2-7; the D gene is possibly TRBD2 (6 bases). CDR3 size: 14 residues. The V gene lost 2 bases and the J gene lost 13 bases, with 21 bases spanning the gap. CDR1 is MNHEY, CDR2 SMNVEV, per germline (reference sequence). The CDR3 protein is CASSLKGTRVNEYF. In DNA form, the CDR3 reads TGTGCCAGCAGTTTAAAAGGGACTCGGGTTAACGAATACTTC.

The chain carries TRBV5-1 and TRBJ1-2; 9 nucleotides align to TRBD1. The J segment lost 6 bases and the V segment lost 2 bases, leaving 5 bases of the junction unmatched. Germline CDR1 and CDR2: SGHRS and YFSETQ. This CDR3 region has 14 residues. CDR3 loop: CASSLRQGVNGYTF. CDR3 DNA sequence: TGCGCCAGCAGCTTAAGACAGGGGGTTAATGGCTACACCTTC.